This T cell receptor (beta chain) was obtained from a study of blood T cell repertoires in COVID-19. Study details: Researchers got acute and convalescent COVID-19 samples from the United States, Italy and Spain. The analysed material was cDNA or gDNA that came from T cells, B-cell-depleted T cells, or PBMCs.

In the source study's methods: Nucleated cell counts were estimated from reference gene primer amplification. Profiled with immunoSEQ multiplex PCR; TCRdb holds only in-frame clones, not every one. V, J and clone size are taken as reported in that table, and D and trimming were inferred from the DNA itself. The sample has a few hundred thousand clones; roughly 85% are singletons. This CDR3 has 12 amino acids. From germline, CDR1 is KGHDR and CDR2 SFDVKD. V lost 2 bases and J 10 bases, leaving 8 bases between the germline ends. Remarks on this clone: Other DNA sequences in the same sample also yield this CDR3.

The J gene is TRBJ2-1, the V gene TRBV24-1; weak D call: TRBD2 (5 bases). The TCR originated in a human donor in a cohort sampled during active COVID-19. The source material was peripheral blood. DNA of the CDR3: TGTGCCACCAGTGATTCCCCGGGGGAGCAGTTCTTC. Its protein product is CATSDSPGEQFF.